This T cell receptor (beta chain) is drawn from a study of blood T cell repertoires in COVID-19 (dated by TCRdb to about 2020). General notes on the study: The collaborator samples originated in the United States, Italy and Spain and spanned the acute and convalescent phases of COVID-19. The prospective study material was composed of cDNA or gDNA derived from T cells, B-cell-depleted T cells, or PBMCs. The dataset comprised deeply sampled blood TCRbeta repertoires from subjects exposed to, actively infected with, or recovered from COVID-19. A freely available public database, intended as a resource for researchers studying the immune response to SARS-CoV-2, is where the repertoires were released. Samples were obtained from the ongoing ImmuneRACE study (first 160 participants) and from 1,200 or so subjects provided by 6 global collaborators. Sample metadata almost always included a de-identified subject ID, COVID-19 status, age in years and sex. Where available, HLA class I and class II types were obtained from metadata supplied by the sample provider rather than from assay-based typing. Points the paper makes about the study in general: How much clinical and demographic metadata was included differed by source and by participant, and the metadata was provided uncurated.

As encoded in the germline V gene, CDR1 is MNHEY while CDR2 is SVGAGI. V sheds 7 bases and J sheds 0 bases, leaving 12 bases between their ends. Measured from the cysteine to the phenylalanine, the CDR3 is 14 residues long. CDR3 DNA only is kept here, 42 bases in frame from base 1. Whole blood was collected in K2EDTA tubes by collaborating institutions according to the institutions' own protocols. For TCRbeta analysis, collaborators shipped samples as frozen whole blood, isolated PBMCs, or DNA extracted from either of those sample types. A remark on this clone: What this receptor recognizes is not known. No much larger clone exists at a distance of one base, and base qualities are not known.

The immunoSEQ Assay, a bias-controlled multiplex PCR, was used to amplify TCRbeta CDR3 regions from genomic DNA. Under the source paper's analysis protocol: Nucleated cell counts per sample were estimated from amplification of reference gene primers within the assay. Sequence reads were collapsed and filtered to measure the absolute abundance of every unique TCRbeta CDR3 rearrangement. For each sample, productive Simpson clonality was calculated as the square root of Simpson's diversity index across productive rearrangements. What TCRdb holds here is the immuneACCESS table cut down to in-frame rearrangements. Part of the clones is not present; checked against another copy, under half of the missing clones reflect an unresolved V gene, and the others are unexplained. V and J calls and clone size are those listed in that table; D and trimming were worked out from the DNA. The sample table records some 66,000 clones; roughly nine tenths of these occur just once. The ten largest clones take up about 7.3% of the sample.

The sequencing input was peripheral blood. The TCR comes from a human donor in a cohort sampled during active COVID-19. The V and J genes are TRBV6-5 and TRBJ1-1; TRBD1 is a weak D gene call, 6 bases matching. Here the CDR3 is given as CASNRVPMNTEAFF. DNA sequence: TGTGCCAGCAACAGGGTTCCCATGAACACTGAAGCTTTCTTT.